This T cell receptor beta chain comes out of a study of early T cells in non-severe SARS-CoV-2 infection. On the study more broadly: It was bulk RNA from unsorted whole blood that was sequenced, and the chains were unpaired. Study-wide findings and caveats: Matching with VDJdb favored anti-spike CD8 responses (missing private and CD4 specificities).

Individual cDNA molecules carried attached unique molecular identifiers. TCRdb used MiXCR to reprocess the 5' RACE reads, holding one entry per CDR3 protein. The sample consists of roughly 58,000 distinct CDR3 sequences, 6% to 7% of them appearing once. The V gene's germline CDR1 is SNHLY and CDR2 FYNNEI. V lost 4 bases to trimming and J lost 6 bases, with 13 bases between them. The CDR3 is 14 residues long. This clonotype was observed many times. The antigen is undetermined. The V and J genes are TRBV2 and TRBJ1-5; D might be TRBD1 (5 bases). The sequence was obtained from an adult who was a healthcare worker with PCR-confirmed SARS-CoV-2 infection or an uninfected control (not recorded which). Sequencing used whole blood. The CDR3 loop reads CASSGQQAGQPQHF. DNA of the CDR3: TGTGCCAGCAGTGGACAACAGGCTGGTCAGCCCCAGCATTTT.